The 17 T cell receptor beta chains below were found in one sample sequenced in a study of identical twins. TCRdb fed the 5' RACE reads into MiXCR, producing one record per CDR3 protein. Of about 690,000 distinct CDR3 sequences in the sample, approximately 6% were seen once. Sequencing was carried out using naive T cells sorted from blood. The receptors were sampled from a man aged 18 to 29 in good health.

This clonotype was counted between two and nine times. The J gene is TRBJ2-7, the V gene TRBV2; the D gene is possibly TRBD1 (5 bases). Germline CDR1 is SNHLY and CDR2 is FYNNEI. The CDR3 is made up of 12 amino acids. V lost 8 bases and J 3 bases, leaving 11 bases between the germline ends. CDR3 region: CASVVRVYEQYV. Written as DNA, the CDR3 is TGTGCCAGCGTCGTCAGGGTCTACGAGCAGTACGTC.

This clonotype has at least ten counts. This chain uses TRBV5-1 with TRBJ1-1; D possibly corresponds to TRBD1 (6 bases). Germline CDR1 reads SGHRS; CDR2 reads YFSETQ. Between the trimmed V and J ends, which lost 0 bases and 1 base, there was a span of 16 bases. This CDR3 comprises 17 residues. CDR3 sequence: CASSLGGGGQRNTEAFF. The CDR3 region has the DNA TGCGCCAGCAGCTTGGGAGGTGGGGGGCAGAGGAACACTGAAGCTTTCTTT.

This clonotype was counted many times. The rearrangement links TRBV10-3 to TRBJ2-3; 9 bases are a match to TRBD2. V shed 3 bases and J 3 bases; nucleotides not matched to a gene: 10. Germline loops: CDR1 ENHRY, CDR2 SYGVKD. The length of the CDR3 is 17 residues. CDR3 bases: TGTGCCATCAGTGATCGGGTGGTAGCGGGAGAGACAGATACGCAGTATTTT. Translating gives CAISDRVVAGETDTQYF.

This clonotype turned up a few times. The rearrangement links TRBV28 to TRBJ2-1, with TRBD2 matching over 7 bases. Germline V gene lookup returns CDR1 MDHEN and CDR2 SYDVKM. The CDR3 contains 14 residues. J was trimmed by 8 bases and V by 3 bases; bases with no gene match: 7. The CDR3 spells CASSLTGGRYEQFF. The CDR3 nucleotides are TGTGCCAGCAGTTTGACGGGAGGTCGGTATGAGCAGTTCTTC.

This rearrangement joins TRBV28 to TRBJ2-2; D ambiguous. This CDR3 comprises 17 residues. The germline V and J ends were trimmed by 6 bases and 5 bases, with 22 bases remaining between them. Germline V CDR1 and CDR2: MDHEN, SYDVKM. The CDR3 coding sequence is TGTGCCAGCAGCCTACCTCACCCAATGTTGGGGACCGGGGAGCTGTTTTTT. It specifies CASSLPHPMLGTGELFF.

The table lists this clonotype with many counts. The chain links TRBV29-1 to TRBJ2-1, with 14 bases aligning to TRBD2. From germline, CDR1 is SQVTM and CDR2 ANQGSEA. The J segment lost 7 bases and the V segment lost 7 bases, leaving 6 bases of the junction unmatched. The CDR3 runs to 14 residues. CDR3 region: CSAGLAGVGNEQFF. The CDR3 DNA reads TGCAGCGCGGGACTAGCGGGAGTTGGAAATGAGCAGTTCTTC.

This clonotype was observed at least ten times. The rearrangement links TRBV20-1 to TRBJ2-1; TRBD2 agrees at 9 bases. With 2 bases clipped from V and 5 bases from J, the junction kept 7 bases outside the gene matches. The germline CDR1 and CDR2 sequences are DFQATT and SNEGSKA (reference sequence). CDR3 length: 15 amino acids. The CDR3 region is CSARKASGTDNEQFF. The CDR3 DNA reads as TGCAGTGCTAGAAAGGCTAGCGGGACCGACAATGAGCAGTTCTTC.

In this sample, this clonotype turned up many times. The genes are TRBV25-1 and TRBJ2-1; D call uncertain. The CDR3 contains 15 residues. Per the germline V gene, CDR1 is MGHDK and CDR2 is SYGVNS. The V and J ends lost 5 bases and 0 bases respectively, with 11 bases between them. The DNA of the CDR3 is TGTGCCAGCAGTCGATTCGACTCCTCCTACAATGAGCAGTTCTTC. It yields the protein CASSRFDSSYNEQFF.

The rearrangement uses TRBV20-1 and TRBJ2-5; 9 bases align to TRBD2. This CDR3 comprises 12 residues. In germline, CDR1 is DFQATT, CDR2 SNEGSKA (reference sequence). Trimming removed 6 bases from V and 5 bases from J; junction bases left unmatched: 4. The CDR3 coding sequence is TGCAGTGCGGGGACTAGCTTGGAGACCCAGTACTTC. Its protein product is CSAGTSLETQYF.

The chain combines TRBV7-8 with TRBJ2-4; the D gene could be TRBD1 or TRBD2 (5 bases each). The CDR3 has 16 amino acids. The V gene's germline CDR1 is SGHVS and CDR2 FQNEAQ. Trimming stripped 5 bases from V and 3 bases from J, with 17 bases between. For the CDR3, the DNA is TGTGCCAGCAGCCAATATGAAGGGACGGTCAAAAACATTCAGTACTTC. Its translation is CASSQYEGTVKNIQYF.

This clonotype was seen many times. The CDR3 nucleotides read TGCGCCAGCAGCTTGGCGGTGACGGCGAAAGGTGAGCAGTTCTTC. Translating it yields CASSLAVTAKGEQFF. This rearrangement joins TRBV5-1 to TRBJ2-1; D is unclear. The CDR3 consists of 15 residues. V shed 0 bases and J shed 9 bases, with 16 bases lying between them. Per germline, CDR1 SGHRS and CDR2 YFSETQ.

This clonotype was observed a single time. V usage is TRBV4-3 and J usage is TRBJ1-1, with 9 nucleotides matching TRBD1. The J segment lost 0 bases and the V segment lost 3 bases, leaving 8 bases of the junction unmatched. The CDR3 has 17 residues. Germline values: CDR1 LGHNA, CDR2 YSLEER. In nucleotides, the CDR3 is TGCGCCAGCAGCCACGACCGGGACAGGGCGATGAACACTGAAGCTTTCTTT. Its protein product is CASSHDRDRAMNTEAFF.

Only a few counts were recorded for this clonotype. The CDR3 DNA follows: TGTGCCAGCAGCTCGCAATTTGTTCTAGGAGGTACGGATGAGCAGTTCTTC. Encoded protein: CASSSQFVLGGTDEQFF. The V gene is TRBV7-8, the J gene TRBJ2-1, with TRBD2 as a possible D gene (5 bases). The germline CDR1 and CDR2 sequences are SGHVS and FQNEAQ. This CDR3 has 17 residues. The V gene lost 4 bases and the J gene lost 8 bases, with 24 bases spanning the gap. The full variable domain, its missing parts supplied by reference TRBV7-8 and TRBJ2-1, is GAGVSQSPRYKVAKRGQDVALRCDPISGHVSLFWYQQALGQGPEFLTYFQNEAQLDKSGLPSDRFFAERPEGSVSTLKIQRTQQEDSAVYLCASSSQFVLGGTDEQFFGPGTRLTVL.

V usage is TRBV12-3 or TRBV12-4 and J usage is TRBJ2-3; 10 nucleotides align to TRBD2. J lost 5 bases, V lost 7 bases, and 9 bases had no gene match. This CDR3 has 15 amino acids. The CDR3, as DNA: TGTGCCAGCAACCCAGCGGGAGGGATCTTAGATACGCAGTATTTT. Encoded protein: CASNPAGGILDTQYF.

The V and J genes are TRBV5-4 and TRBJ2-1; 10 bases match TRBD2. CDR3 length: 16 residues. CDR1 SGHNT and CDR2 YYREEE come from the germline V gene (reference sequence). J lost 7 bases, V lost 4 bases, and 11 bases had no gene match. The CDR3 sequence is CASSPTGGAGGNEQFF. For the CDR3, the DNA is TGTGCCAGCAGCCCGACGGGGGGAGCGGGAGGGAATGAGCAGTTCTTC.

This clonotype was counted at least ten times. The rearrangement joins TRBV12-3 or TRBV12-4 to TRBJ2-1; 10 bases align to TRBD2. The ends lost 6 bases at V and 5 bases at J; junction bases unmatched: 4. This CDR3 comprises 14 residues. The CDR3 loop is CASRASGSHNEQFF. The CDR3, as DNA: TGTGCCAGCAGGGCTAGCGGGAGCCACAATGAGCAGTTCTTC.

This clonotype was picked up a small number of times. The V and J genes are TRBV20-1 and TRBJ2-5, with D maybe TRBD1 (6 bases). The CDR3 contains 14 residues. Germline assignment: CDR1 DFQATT and CDR2 SNEGSKA (reference sequence). V lost 1 base and J 2 bases, leaving 11 bases between the germline ends. The CDR3 nucleotides are TGCAGTGCTAGAGTTTGGGGACAACAAGAGACCCAGTACTTC. Translated, it gives CSARVWGQQETQYF.